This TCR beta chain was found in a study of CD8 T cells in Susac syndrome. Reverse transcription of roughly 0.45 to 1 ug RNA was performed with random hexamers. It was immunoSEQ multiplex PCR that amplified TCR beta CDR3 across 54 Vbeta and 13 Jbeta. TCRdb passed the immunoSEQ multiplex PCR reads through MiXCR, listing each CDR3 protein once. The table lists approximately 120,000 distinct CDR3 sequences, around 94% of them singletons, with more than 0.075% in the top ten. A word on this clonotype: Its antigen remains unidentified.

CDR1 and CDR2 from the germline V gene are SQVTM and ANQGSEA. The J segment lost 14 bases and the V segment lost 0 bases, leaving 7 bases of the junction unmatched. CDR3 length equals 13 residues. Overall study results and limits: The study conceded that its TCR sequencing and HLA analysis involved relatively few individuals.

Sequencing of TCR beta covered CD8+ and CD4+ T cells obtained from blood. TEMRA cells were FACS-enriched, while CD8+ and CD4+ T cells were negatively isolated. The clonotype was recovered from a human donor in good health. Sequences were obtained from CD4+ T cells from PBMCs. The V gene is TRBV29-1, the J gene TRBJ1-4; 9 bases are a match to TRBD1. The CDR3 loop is CSVEESTGGLLFF. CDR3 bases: TGCAGCGTTGAAGAGTCAACAGGGGGCTTGCTGTTTTTT.